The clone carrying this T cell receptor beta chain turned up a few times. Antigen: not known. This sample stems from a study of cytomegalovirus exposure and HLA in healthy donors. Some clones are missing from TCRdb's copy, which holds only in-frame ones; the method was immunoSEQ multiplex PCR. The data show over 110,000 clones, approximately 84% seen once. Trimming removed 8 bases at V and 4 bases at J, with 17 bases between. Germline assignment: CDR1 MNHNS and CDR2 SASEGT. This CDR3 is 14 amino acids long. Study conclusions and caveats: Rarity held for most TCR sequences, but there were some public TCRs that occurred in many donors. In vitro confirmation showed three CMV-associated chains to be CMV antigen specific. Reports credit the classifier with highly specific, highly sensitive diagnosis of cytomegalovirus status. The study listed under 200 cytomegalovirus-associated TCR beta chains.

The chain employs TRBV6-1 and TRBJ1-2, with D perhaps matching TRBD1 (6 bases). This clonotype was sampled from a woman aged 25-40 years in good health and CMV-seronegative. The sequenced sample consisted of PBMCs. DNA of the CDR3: TGTGCCAGCGGGGCCCGGGGGGCTAGCTATGGCTACACCTTC. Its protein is CASGARGASYGYTF.